This is a list of T cell receptor beta chains from one sample in a study of T cell repertoires in cytomegalovirus infection. TCRdb used MiXCR to reprocess the reads, holding one entry per CDR3 protein. The profile shows 830,000 or so distinct CDR3 sequences, about 30% of them singletons. Their target antigens are unknown. The sequencing used cultured CD8+ T cells from PBMCs, collected from culture after CMV antigen stimulation. These receptors were obtained from a human donor in good health (CMV status not recorded). Some clones in this sample may be carry-over from other donors' samples. Each CDR3 is given with its conserved first and last residue. The order of the fields is J gene, V gene, clone size, CDR3 protein. Some rows have no size entry. The others give once, few or many, or a class for an expanded clone.

>TRBJ1-2|TRBV28|few
CASSPDDSNRYGYTF
>TRBJ2-5|TRBV12-3/TRBV12-4|many
CASSLRVRETQYF
>TRBJ2-3|TRBV9|.
CASSPTPLAGASTDTQYF
>TRBJ1-2|TRBV9|.
CASTLGADGYTF
>TRBJ2-3|TRBV7-9|many
CASSLKGTGYRDTQYF
>TRBJ1-1|TRBV7-9|few
CASSTTGTPPLAEAFF
>TRBJ2-3|TRBV6-8|.
CASSLTTGPRADTQYF
>TRBJ2-1|TRBV20-1|.
CSAREPGQGIYNEQFF
>TRBJ1-2|TRBV7-9|.
CASSSSGRPYGYTF
>TRBJ1-6|TRBV28|.
CASSFSWQGGRSYNSPLHF
>TRBJ1-1|TRBV7-6|many
CASSLGPGTDEAFF
>TRBJ1-2|TRBV7-8|.
CASSLVGPEGYGYTF
>TRBJ1-2|TRBV10-2|.
CASSESGGADGYTF
>TRBJ1-1|TRBV11-1|.
CASSLSPTGGPEAFF
>TRBJ2-3|TRBV25-1|.
CASHPGSPTDTQYF
>TRBJ2-3|TRBV10-3|.
CATLSGGAEDTQYF
>TRBJ1-4|TRBV4-1|.
CASGGEGGEKLFF
>TRBJ1-6|TRBV28|.
CASSLTGVGGSPLHF
>TRBJ2-3|TRBV7-9|.
CASTLNRERNTQYF
>TRBJ2-3|TRBV6-6|.
CASSYGTGPFYTDTQYF
>TRBJ2-1|TRBV4-1|.
CASSLLPQGSQSSYNEQFF
>TRBJ1-2|TRBV4-1|few
CASSQETATYGYTF
>TRBJ2-2|TRBV7-6|few
CASSQWGDWELFF
>TRBJ2-1|TRBV5-5|.
CASTLLGQVPLRNEQFF
>TRBJ2-1|TRBV27|.
CASYSYNEQFF
>TRBJ1-3|TRBV28|.
CASCQRQGIRSGNTIYF
>TRBJ2-7|TRBV7-9|.
CASSRTEIYEQYF